The clone carrying this T cell receptor (beta chain) was counted many times. The antigen remains undetermined. This entry is derived from a study of molecular identifiers for immune sequencing clone quantification. Both previously described methods and listed TCR primers were employed to make bulk TCR libraries. TCRdb analysed the PCR reads with MiXCR anew, one entry per CDR3 protein. The table records 300,000 to 350,000 distinct CDR3 sequences, 20% to 25% of them present only once. Study-wide results and limits: Spiked Jurkat TCR RNA equivalent to one cell reportedly surfaced among about a million naive cells. Identical TCR molecules can share a barcode, and this sharing could underestimate highly expanded clone sizes.

The authors gated naive CD8 T cells as CD8+CD4-CCR7+CD45RA+ for sorting. The sequence was collected from a human donor in good health. Some libraries in this study had Jurkat cell RNA spiked in. The sample taken for sequencing was naive CD8+ T cells from blood, with Jurkat cell RNA spiked in. This sample's subset: FACS-sorted CD8+CD4-CCR7+CD45RA+ naive T cells.

This CDR3 reads CASSLERSQETQYF. CDR3 in DNA: TGTGCCAGCAGCTTAGAGCGGAGCCAAGAGACCCAGTACTTC. The rearrangement uses TRBV7-6 and TRBJ2-5; weak D call: TRBD2 (5 bases). Germline-derived CDR1 and CDR2 are SGHVS and FNYEAQ. This CDR3 has 14 amino acids. The ends were cut back, 1 base at V and 1 base at J, with 7 bases in the middle.